This T cell receptor beta chain was sequenced in a study of blood T cell repertoires in COVID-19 (dated by TCRdb to 2020 to 2021). Background for the entire study: Collaborator samples came from the United States, Italy and Spain and covered acute and convalescent phases of COVID-19. HLA class I and class II types, where available, came from metadata supplied by the sample provider rather than from assay-based typing. Nearly every sample came with metadata listing a de-identified subject ID, COVID-19 status, age in years and sex. The dataset comprised deeply sampled blood TCRbeta repertoires from subjects exposed to, actively infected with, or recovered from COVID-19. The prospective study material was composed of cDNA or gDNA derived from T cells, B-cell-depleted T cells, or PBMCs. The samples were drawn from two sources: the first 160 participants of the ongoing ImmuneRACE study, and 1,200 or so subjects contributed by 6 global collaborators. A freely available public database, intended as a resource for researchers studying the immune response to SARS-CoV-2, is where the repertoires were released. General study outcomes and caveats: The amount of clinical and demographic metadata varied by source and participant and was provided uncurated.

Participants in the prospective study were aged roughly 18 to 89 years, lived in about two dozen United States geographic areas, and enrolled through a virtual design. Cohort assignment in the prospective study relied on participant-reported clinical history from a screening survey and a study questionnaire. For ImmuneRACE Cohort 3, a participant was defined as recovered based on two consecutive negative NP/OP PCR tests, clearance by a healthcare professional, or resolution of symptoms. Mobile phlebotomists in the prospective study collected whole blood, serum and a nasopharyngeal or oropharyngeal swab from every participant. Prospective study participants could optionally give additional blood draws and questionnaires over an approximately two-month period. Before DNA extraction, prospective study blood samples were shipped either frozen or at room temperature. The immunoSEQ Assay, a bias-controlled multiplex PCR, was used to amplify TCRbeta CDR3 regions from genomic DNA. For the original study's pipeline: Nucleated cell counts per sample were estimated from amplification of reference gene primers within the assay. Sequence reads were collapsed and filtered to measure the absolute abundance of every unique TCRbeta CDR3 rearrangement. For each sample, productive Simpson clonality was calculated as the square root of Simpson's diversity index across productive rearrangements. Entries here come from immuneACCESS through TCRdb and include only in-frame sequences with V and J called. Some clones fail to appear in such tables; in the studies checked, an unresolved V gene covers under half of the shortfall, and the cause of the remainder is unknown. The V and J calls and clone size were taken over from that table, and D and trimming were inferred from the DNA. The sample table shows 250,000 to 400,000 clones, and about nine tenths are seen once. The ten top clones hold around 2.7% of the sample.

The junction carries 26 bases between V and J, which are trimmed by 2 bases and 4 bases respectively. The CDR1 and CDR2 encoded by the germline V gene are SNHLY and FYNNEI. Counted from cysteine to phenylalanine, this CDR3 has 19 amino acids. Just the 57-base CDR3 DNA is kept, in frame starting at base 1. With respect to this clone: The antigen it recognizes is unknown. Base qualities are not provided; no much larger clone lies one nucleotide away.

The chain joins TRBV2 to TRBJ1-2; possibly the D gene is TRBD1, per 5 matching bases. This sequence originates from a man aged 55-75 years who had recovered from COVID-19. The sequenced material came from PBMCs or T cells enriched from blood (not recorded which). The sequenced DNA is TGTGCCAGCAGTGAACAAATAGGTACCGGACATCTCATAAGCTATGGCTACACCTTC. Its protein product is CASSEQIGTGHLISYGYTF. The CDR3 plus the reference TRBV2 and TRBJ1-2 genes for the other parts give the full variable domain: EPEVTQTPSHQVTQMGQEVILRCVPISNHLYFYWYRQILGQKVEFLVSFYNNEISEKSEIFDDQFSVERPDGSNFTLKIRSTKLEDSAMYFCASSEQIGTGHLISYGYTFGSGTRLTVV.